The TCR beta chain described here comes from a study of graft-versus-host responses after intestinal transplantation. On the study more broadly: As for transplant type, recipients had multivisceral, liver-intestinal, or isolated intestinal grafts.

Details on this clone: Antigen specificity is unknown.

The table came from immunoSEQ multiplex PCR; TCRdb's copy has only in-frame clones and leaves some out. The profile shows tens of thousands of clones, 94% of them singletons. This CDR3 region has 14 residues. The germline CDR1 and CDR2 sequences are LNHDA and SQIVND (reference sequence). With 3 bases clipped from V and 3 bases from J, the junction kept 5 bases outside the gene matches. The chain joins TRBV19 to TRBJ2-7, with 7 positions matching TRBD1. The sequencing used unstimulated CD4+ T cells sorted from spleen or lymph node cells, collected before transplant. The TCR was taken from a human donor who was the organ donor for an intestinal transplant. CDR3 protein: CASSMIGQVYEQYF. CDR3 in DNA: TGTGCCAGTAGTATGATAGGACAGGTCTACGAGCAGTACTTC.